Presented here are 28 T cell receptor beta chains from one specimen sequenced in a study of T cell repertoires in cytomegalovirus infection. Via MiXCR, TCRdb re-called the reads, giving one row per CDR3 protein. The table shows over 150,000 distinct CDR3 sequences, with under 15% occurring only once. Sequencing was performed on PBMCs. All receptors come from a human donor in good health (CMV status not recorded). Some clones in this sample may be carry-over from other donors' samples.

In this sample, this clonotype turned up a few times. The chain carries TRBV3-1 and TRBJ2-7; D is tentatively TRBD1 or TRBD2 (5 bases each). Germline values: CDR1 LGHDT, CDR2 YNNKEL (reference sequence). Trimming took 4 bases from V and 4 from J, leaving 17 bases between them. CDR3 length: 15 residues. The CDR3 sequence: CASSLGRGRDYEQYF. CDR3 in DNA: TGTGCCAGCAGCCTAGGTAGGGGTCGGGATTACGAGCAGTACTTC.

To note about this clonotype: A much larger clone sits a single nucleotide away, making a read error possible. The chain joins TRBV7-2 to TRBJ2-7; weak D call: TRBD1 (6 bases). Germline V lookup: CDR1 SGHTA, CDR2 FQGNSA. The CDR3 contains 14 residues. Trimming removed 6 bases from V and 7 bases from J, with 19 bases in between. In DNA, the CDR3 is TGTGCCAGCAGTTGCGGACAGCCGCCCAGGGAGCAGTACTTC. Encoded protein: CASSCGQPPREQYF.

V usage is TRBV6-5 and J usage is TRBJ2-6; 7 bases are shared with TRBD1. The V gene's germline CDR1 is MNHEY and CDR2 SVGAGI. The CDR3 has 16 residues. With 5 bases clipped from V and 1 base from J, the junction kept 5 bases outside the gene matches. The CDR3 here is CASSRRQGSGANVLTF. The CDR3 coding sequence is TGTGCCAGCAGTCGCCGACAGGGATCTGGGGCCAACGTCCTGACTTTC.

Comments on this clonotype: A read error may produce the germline difference seen at one junction end. The chain links TRBV29-1 to TRBJ2-5; no definite D call. Germline loops: CDR1 SQVTM, CDR2 ANQGSEA. The CDR3 consists of 11 residues. The DNA for the CDR3 is TGCGGCGTCCCCGTGTTGGAGACCCAGTACTTC. Encoded protein: CGVPVLETQYF. The whole variable domain, remainder taken from reference TRBV29-1 and TRBJ2-5, is SAVISQKPSRDICQRGTSLTIQCQVDSQVTMMFWYRQQPGQSLTLIATANQGSEATYESGFVIDKFPISRPNLTFSTLTVSNMSPEDSSIYLCGVPVLETQYFGPGTRLLVL.

The sample holds many counts of this clonotype. The genes are TRBV7-2 and TRBJ1-1; D remains ambiguous. V shed 3 bases and J shed 11 bases, with 16 bases lying between them. The CDR3 is 13 amino acids. The V gene's germline CDR1 is SGHTA and CDR2 FQGNSA. CDR3 protein: CASSFEKRAGAFF. CDR3 in DNA: TGTGCCAGCAGCTTTGAGAAGAGGGCCGGGGCTTTCTTT.

The rearrangement links TRBV29-1 to TRBJ2-7, with D possibly TRBD1 on 6 matching bases. V was shortened by 2 bases and J by 3 bases, with 17 bases between the two germline ends. This CDR3 is built from 15 residues. Looked up from germline, CDR1 is SQVTM and CDR2 is ANQGSEA. DNA of the CDR3: TGCAGCGTTGAAATTAGGGACAAGGCAAGCTACGAGCAGTACTTC. Translating gives CSVEIRDKASYEQYF.

This clonotype was observed a handful of times. V and J are TRBV4-1 and TRBJ2-3; D possibly corresponds to TRBD2 (5 bases). The germline gives CDR1 MGHRA, CDR2 YSYEKL. V shed 0 bases and J shed 4 bases, with 20 bases lying between them. This CDR3 is built from 18 residues. CDR3 DNA sequence: TGCGCCAGCAGCCAAGATCATGGAGGACCAACATTGGCAGATACGCAGTATTTT. Translation gives CASSQDHGGPTLADTQYF.

This clonotype was counted many times. The J gene is TRBJ1-1, the V gene TRBV27, with TRBD1 matching over 7 bases. CDR3 length: 15 residues. The ends lost 4 bases at V and 4 bases at J; junction bases unmatched: 9. Germline V gene sequence: CDR1 MNHEY, CDR2 SMNVEV (reference sequence). The CDR3 DNA follows: TGTGCCAGCAGTTGGGACAGCCTAGTTGGCACTGAAGCTTTCTTT. Translation: CASSWDSLVGTEAFF.

This clonotype was seen at least ten times. The chain carries TRBV6-2 or TRBV6-3 and TRBJ2-4, with D tentatively TRBD2 (5 bases). In germline, CDR1 is MNHEY, CDR2 SVGEGT. V lost 11 bases, J lost 7 bases, and 21 bases lay in between. The CDR3 consists of 14 residues. CDR3 DNA sequence: TGTGCCGGCTCCAGGACGGGATCGGGGAACATTCAGTACTTC. Its translation: CAGSRTGSGNIQYF.

Points on this clonotype: One base away lies a much larger clone, so this may be a sequencing read error. The V gene is TRBV7-2, the J gene TRBJ2-1; D ambiguous. Trimming pared 7 bases from V and 12 bases from J, leaving 16 bases between. This CDR3 region has 12 residues. Germline CDR1 SGHTA, CDR2 FQGNSA. DNA for the CDR3: TGTGCCAGCACCTTGGACGACGGAAGGCAGTTCTTC. Encoded protein: CASTLDDGRQFF.

This clonotype was seen at least ten times. The chain employs TRBV7-8 and TRBJ1-6, with 7 bases identical to TRBD1. The CDR3 has 20 residues. Germline V CDR1 and CDR2: SGHVS, FQNEAQ. V was pared by 1 base and J by 0 bases, with 12 bases of the junction left unmatched. The CDR3 region has the DNA TGTGCCAGCAGCTTAGTCCCCCCACAGGGGACAAGCTCCTATAATTCACCCCTCCACTTT. Amino acid sequence: CASSLVPPQGTSSYNSPLHF.

In its sample, this clonotype was seen many times. This rearrangement joins TRBV3-1 to TRBJ2-1; D gene ambiguous. This CDR3 spans 14 amino acids. The germline V gene encodes CDR1 LGHDT and CDR2 YNNKEL (reference sequence). Trimming removed 5 bases at V and 3 bases at J, with 11 bases between. In DNA form, the CDR3 reads TGTGCCAGCAGCTCAAATATGGACTACAATGAGCAGTTCTTC. Protein product: CASSSNMDYNEQFF.

The chain links TRBV12-3 or TRBV12-4 to TRBJ2-7; D possibly corresponds to TRBD2 (5 bases). This CDR3 region has 12 residues. Trimming shortened V by 6 bases and J by 7 bases, and 13 bases separated the two germline ends. The CDR3 loop reads CASSSGSREQYF. As DNA, the CDR3 is TGTGCCAGCAGCTCTGGGAGTCGGGAGCAGTACTTC.

This clonotype showed up many times. The genes are TRBV6-5 and TRBJ2-7; no clear D gene. Germline loops: CDR1 MNHEY, CDR2 SVGAGI. V gave up 5 bases and J gave up 3 bases, with 17 bases separating them. CDR3 length: 15 amino acids. CDR3 region: CASSPSPTTDYEQYF. For the CDR3, the DNA is TGTGCCAGCAGTCCGAGCCCGACGACCGACTACGAGCAGTACTTC.

In its sample, this clonotype was seen many times. This chain uses TRBV6-1 with TRBJ2-1; TRBD2 matches at 11 bases. Trimming cost V 5 bases and J 7 bases; bases outside gene matches: 10. CDR3 length: 16 residues. CDR1 and CDR2 (germline): MNHNS, SASEGT. CDR3 residues: CASSTLAGGQGNEQFF. The CDR3 DNA reads as TGTGCCAGCAGTACCCTAGCGGGGGGACAAGGGAATGAGCAGTTCTTC.

A few counts support this clonotype. The chain employs TRBV5-1 and TRBJ2-3; no clear D gene. The CDR3 has 16 amino acids. The V and J ends lost 0 bases and 5 bases respectively, with 16 bases between them. Germline assignment: CDR1 SGHRS and CDR2 YFSETQ. For the CDR3, the DNA is TGCGCCAGCAGCTTGGCCCGTGGTGTGGGCGGAGATACGCAGTATTTT. It specifies CASSLARGVGGDTQYF.

This clonotype occurred a few times. The V gene is TRBV12-5, the J gene TRBJ2-2; TRBD1 is a possible D gene (6 bases). The CDR3 consists of 18 residues. Per the germline V gene, CDR1 is LGHNT and CDR2 is FRNRAP. V was pared by 0 bases and J by 0 bases, with 14 bases between. DNA of the CDR3: TGTGCTAGTGGTTTGGTACTTGGTCAGGGGCCGAACACCGGGGAGCTGTTTTTT. Protein sequence: CASGLVLGQGPNTGELFF.

This clonotype was observed many times. The chain combines TRBV7-9 with TRBJ1-2, with 7 bases aligning to TRBD1. In germline, CDR1 is SEHNR, CDR2 FQNEAQ (reference sequence). The CDR3 has 17 residues. The junction had 15 bases not matched to a gene; V was cut back by 5 bases and J by 3 bases. The CDR3 sequence is CASSPDRDRFVDYGYTF. CDR3 nucleotide sequence: TGTGCCAGCAGCCCGGACCGGGACAGATTCGTTGACTATGGCTACACCTTC.

The chain joins TRBV29-1 to TRBJ1-1; no firm D call. Trimming shortened V by 4 bases and J by 2 bases, and 11 bases separated the two germline ends. This CDR3 is 13 amino acids long. CDR1 SQVTM and CDR2 ANQGSEA come from the germline V gene. CDR3 DNA sequence: TGCAGCGTTGTGAGGGAGCTAAACACTGAAGCTTTCTTT. Residues: CSVVRELNTEAFF.

There are many counts of this clonotype. This rearrangement joins TRBV6-1 to TRBJ2-1; TRBD1 matches at 7 bases. The germline V gene encodes CDR1 MNHNS and CDR2 SASEGT. V trimming: 6 bases; J trimming: 4 bases; junction bases outside the gene matches: 6. The CDR3 length is 14 residues. This CDR3 reads CASRPRQGYNEQFF. The CDR3 DNA is TGTGCCAGCAGGCCCCGACAGGGATACAATGAGCAGTTCTTC.

This clonotype occurred a few times. The chain employs TRBV9 and TRBJ2-2; D gene uncertain. The CDR3 spans 15 residues. The germline V and J ends were trimmed by 0 bases and 0 bases, with 6 bases remaining between them. Germline V gives CDR1 SGDLS, CDR2 YYNGEE. The CDR3 reads CASSVVQANTGELFF. CDR3 in DNA: TGTGCCAGCAGCGTAGTGCAGGCGAACACCGGGGAGCTGTTTTTT.

This clonotype was counted at least ten times. V and J are TRBV29-1 and TRBJ2-1; 9 bases are shared with TRBD1. V lost 4 bases, J lost 6 bases, and 7 bases stayed unmatched. CDR1 SQVTM and CDR2 ANQGSEA come from the germline V gene. CDR3 length: 14 amino acids. The CDR3 region is CSVGRQGVGNEQFF. DNA of the CDR3: TGCAGCGTTGGGAGACAGGGGGTAGGCAATGAGCAGTTCTTC.

The V gene is TRBV15, the J gene TRBJ2-7; D is unresolved. The V end was cut by 0 bases, the J end by 3 bases, with 6 bases between. Per the germline V gene, CDR1 is LNHNV and CDR2 is YYDKDF (reference sequence). The CDR3 runs 13 residues. CDR3 in DNA: TGTGCCACCAGCAGAGAACCCCTCTACGAGCAGTACTTC. As protein: CATSREPLYEQYF.

The chain joins TRBV10-3 to TRBJ2-5, with 13 bases that match TRBD2. This CDR3 is built from 14 residues. V shed 10 bases, J shed 4 bases, and the junction held 6 bases outside the gene matches. Germline V gene lookup returns CDR1 ENHRY and CDR2 SYGVKD. CDR3 protein: CATGTSGERETQYF. CDR3 bases: TGTGCCACCGGGACTAGCGGGGAACGAGAGACCCAGTACTTC.

This clonotype was recorded many times. The CDR3 DNA reads as TGTGCCAGCAGCTTATCTCTAGTGTATTACAATGAGCAGTTCTTC. Protein: CASSLSLVYYNEQFF. The J gene is TRBJ2-1, the V gene TRBV7-3; D is undetermined. Germline values: CDR1 SGHTA, CDR2 FQGTGA. The CDR3 covers 15 residues. V was shortened by 2 bases and J by 4 bases, with 12 bases between the two germline ends.

This clonotype is medium-sized (0.01 to 0.1%) within its sample. J is TRBJ2-5 and V is TRBV28; D gene unclear. V was cut by 7 bases and J by 2 bases, with 14 bases left in between. The CDR3 extends over 14 amino acids. CDR1 and CDR2 (germline): MDHEN, SYDVKM. As DNA, the CDR3 is TGTGCCAGCACCCATTACTGGGGTCAAGAGACCCAGTACTTC. Protein product: CASTHYWGQETQYF.

This clonotype was counted at least ten times. J is TRBJ2-5 and V is TRBV7-2; maybe TRBD2 (6 bases). This CDR3 is 16 amino acids long. CDR1 is SGHTA and CDR2 is FQGNSA in the germline V gene. Trimming took off 5 bases at V and 2 bases at J, with 18 bases between the two ends. Written as DNA, the CDR3 is TGTGCCAGCAGCACTCTTGGGGCGGGAAATCAAGAGACCCAGTACTTC. Translation gives CASSTLGAGNQETQYF.

The chain recombines TRBV4-1 with TRBJ2-2; 8 bases map to TRBD2. V shed 7 bases, J shed 3 bases, and the junction held 13 bases outside the gene matches. The V gene's germline CDR1 is MGHRA and CDR2 YSYEKL. The CDR3 spans 17 residues. This chain's CDR3 is CASKAYGLAGYTGELFF. DNA for the CDR3: TGCGCCAGCAAAGCCTACGGGTTAGCGGGGTACACCGGGGAGCTGTTTTTT.